These 13 T cell receptor beta chains share one sample of origin, sequenced in a study of cytomegalovirus exposure and HLA in healthy donors. Primers: 60 Vbeta forward and 13 Jbeta reverse. Sequenced by immunoSEQ multiplex PCR; TCRdb stores in-frame clones only, minus some. The table records 180,000 or so clones, roughly 10% of them present only once. Sequencing was done on a sample of PBMCs. The receptor set was obtained from a woman aged 25 to 39 in good health and CMV-seropositive.

The gene calls are TRBV9 and TRBJ1-5, with D unclear. Germline loops: CDR1 SGDLS, CDR2 YYNGEE. The CDR3 contains 14 residues. Trimming took 3 bases from V and 4 from J, leaving 11 bases between them. The CDR3 protein is CASSAAEANQPQHF. The CDR3 DNA is TGTGCCAGCAGCGCCGCGGAGGCGAATCAGCCCCAGCATTTT. The full variable domain, in which reference TRBV9 and TRBJ1-5 provide the parts outside the CDR3, is DSGVTQTPKHLITATGQRVTLRCSPRSGDLSVYWYQQSLDQGLQFLIQYYNGEERAKGNILERFSAQQFPDLHSELNLSSLELGDSALYFCASSAAEANQPQHFGDGTRLSIL.

J is TRBJ1-4 and V is TRBV7-2; TRBD1 is a possible D gene (5 bases). Germline lookup yields CDR1 SGHTA and CDR2 FQGNSA. The CDR3 totals 15 residues. V lost 6 bases and J lost 7, with 18 bases in between. The CDR3 DNA reads as TGTGCCAGCAGTTCCTATGGGGGGGATGGTGAAAAACTGTTTTTT. Its translation: CASSSYGGDGEKLFF. Using reference TRBV7-2 and TRBJ1-4 for the parts outside the CDR3, the full variable domain is GAGVSQSPSNKVTEKGKDVELRCDPISGHTALYWYRQSLGQGLEFLIYFQGNSAPDKSGLPSDRFSAERTGGSVSTLTIQRTQQEDSAVYLCASSSYGGDGEKLFFGSGTQLSVL.

This clone has more than one count but fewer than ten. The chain carries TRBV5-1 and TRBJ2-7; 9 nucleotides align to TRBD1. V shed 3 bases and J 5 bases; nucleotides not matched to a gene: 9. From germline, CDR1 is SGHRS and CDR2 YFSETQ. This CDR3 comprises 15 residues. The chain's CDR3 is CASSWIWDRVDEQYF. Written as DNA, the CDR3 is TGCGCCAGCAGCTGGATTTGGGACAGGGTAGACGAGCAGTACTTC.

Concerning this clone itself: One end of the junction varies from germline; a read error may be responsible. The V call is TRBV7-9, the J call TRBJ2-7; 7 bases are shared with TRBD1. Germline CDR1 reads SEHNR; CDR2 reads FQNEAQ (reference sequence). This CDR3 is built from 12 residues. CDR3 sequence (DNA): TGTGCCAGCAGCTTAGAGGACAGGACCCTGGCTTTC. Translation gives CASSLEDRTLAF.

This clone appeared a few times. The chain couples TRBV12-5 to TRBJ1-5; no reliable D call. This CDR3 is 16 amino acids long. Per germline, CDR1 LGHNT and CDR2 FRNRAP. Trimming took 0 bases from V and 2 from J, leaving 11 bases between them. The CDR3 sequence is CASGLVRQEGNQPQHF. In DNA, the CDR3 is TGTGCTAGTGGTTTGGTTCGGCAGGAGGGCAATCAGCCCCAGCATTTT.

The chain links TRBV18 to TRBJ1-1, with 7 bases identical to TRBD1. The CDR3 has 16 residues. Germline trimming cut 0 bases from V and 1 base from J; bases unmatched to any gene: 5. Germline V gene data show CDR1 as KGHSH and CDR2 as LQKENI. The CDR3: CASSPPGTAGNTEAFF. In DNA, the CDR3 is TGTGCCAGCTCACCACCGGGGACAGCAGGGAACACTGAAGCTTTCTTT. Complete variable domain (other parts from reference TRBV18 and TRBJ1-1): NAGVMQNPRHLVRRRGQEARLRCSPMKGHSHVYWYRQLPEEGLKFMVYLQKENIIDESGMPKERFSAEFPKEGPSILRIQQVVRGDSAAYFCASSPPGTAGNTEAFFGQGTRLTVV.

This chain uses TRBV9 with TRBJ2-7; weak D call: TRBD1 (6 bases). The length of the CDR3 is 15 residues. Germline V gene data show CDR1 as SGDLS and CDR2 as YYNGEE. The V gene lost 0 bases and the J gene lost 0 bases, with 10 bases spanning the gap. The CDR3 nucleotides are TGTGCCAGCAGCGTAGAGGACAGTCGCTCCTACGAGCAGTACTTC. It translates to CASSVEDSRSYEQYF. The full variable domain, with the rest looked up from reference TRBV9 and TRBJ2-7, is DSGVTQTPKHLITATGQRVTLRCSPRSGDLSVYWYQQSLDQGLQFLIQYYNGEERAKGNILERFSAQQFPDLHSELNLSSLELGDSALYFCASSVEDSRSYEQYFGPGTRLTVT.

The V call is TRBV30, the J call TRBJ1-1; weak D call: TRBD1 (6 bases). Germline V gene data show CDR1 as GTSNPN and CDR2 as SVGIG (reference sequence). Trimming took 0 bases from V and 0 from J, leaving 11 bases between them. This CDR3 is 15 amino acids long. Here the CDR3 reads CAWSVLGGVNTEAFF. CDR3 DNA sequence: TGTGCCTGGAGTGTACTAGGGGGTGTGAACACTGAAGCTTTCTTT. Complete variable domain (other parts from reference TRBV30 and TRBJ1-1): SQTIHQWPATLVQPVGSPLSLECTVEGTSNPNLYWYRQAAGRGLQLLFYSVGIGQISSEVPQNLSASRPQDRQFILSSKKLLLSDSGFYLCAWSVLGGVNTEAFFGQGTRLTVV.

V is TRBV10-3 and J is TRBJ1-5; the match to TRBD1 covers 10 bases. The CDR3 length is 13 residues. Unmatched junction bases numbered 2, after V lost 8 bases and J lost 4 bases. CDR1 is ENHRY, CDR2 SYGVKD, per germline. CDR3 nucleotides: TGTGCCATCCAGGGACAGGGGAATCAGCCCCAGCATTTT. Amino acids: CAIQGQGNQPQHF.

This rearrangement joins TRBV30 to TRBJ1-2; unclear D gene. This CDR3 contains 10 residues. Between the trimmed V and J ends, which lost 3 bases and 8 bases, there was a span of 7 bases. Looked up from germline, CDR1 is GTSNPN and CDR2 is SVGIG (reference sequence). CDR3 sequence: CAWRRMGYTF. The DNA for the CDR3 is TGTGCCTGGAGGCGGATGGGCTACACCTTC.

The chain carries TRBV6-6 and TRBJ2-7; perhaps TRBD2 as D (5 bases). Trimming removed 7 bases from V and 4 bases from J, with 14 bases in between. CDR1 MNHNY and CDR2 SVGAGI come from the germline V gene (reference sequence). The CDR3 sequence is 13 residues long. CDR3 amino acids: CASKRRMGYEQYF. CDR3 nucleotide sequence: TGTGCCAGCAAGCGGAGGATGGGGTACGAGCAGTACTTC.

The chain couples TRBV29-1 to TRBJ1-3; unclear D gene. Germline V gene lookup returns CDR1 SQVTM and CDR2 ANQGSEA. The V gene lost 4 bases and the J gene lost 4 bases, with 11 bases spanning the gap. The CDR3 loop spans 13 amino acids. As DNA, the CDR3 is TGCAGCGTTGTATGGTCCTACGGAAACACCATATATTTT. As protein: CSVVWSYGNTIYF. Using reference TRBV29-1 and TRBJ1-3 for the parts outside the CDR3, the full variable domain is SAVISQKPSRDICQRGTSLTIQCQVDSQVTMMFWYRQQPGQSLTLIATANQGSEATYESGFVIDKFPISRPNLTFSTLTVSNMSPEDSSIYLCSVVWSYGNTIYFGEGSWLTVV.

This clone was observed a few times. V is TRBV28 and J is TRBJ1-5, with 8 bases fitting TRBD1. Germline CDR1 and CDR2: MDHEN and SYDVKM. The J segment lost 6 bases and the V segment lost 5 bases, leaving 6 bases of the junction unmatched. This CDR3 contains 14 residues. CDR3 protein: CASSNDRGIQPQHF. The CDR3 DNA reads as TGTGCCAGCAGTAACGACAGGGGAATTCAGCCCCAGCATTTT.